A selection of T cell receptor beta chains follows, all from one sample in a study of T cell changes during pregnancy in multiple sclerosis. Using immunoSEQ multiplex PCR, the repertoire was profiled, and TCRdb retains in-frame clones only, with some absent. The table lists roughly 40,000 clones, about 95% of them singletons. This material consisted of peripheral blood, taken in the third trimester of pregnancy. All receptors come from a female donor with multiple sclerosis, enrolled in a pregnancy study. CDR3s include the opening cysteine and the closing phenylalanine or tryptophan. A D gene is named only where the DNA matches it firmly. A row's size may be missing; if present it is once, few, many or a size class.

NA TRBJ2-7 TRBV5-8 TRBD2 13 TGTGCCAGCAGCGCAAGACTAGCCGGCACGCAGTACTTC CASSARLAGTQYF
NA TRBJ2-3 TRBV5-1 TRBD1 15 TGCGCCAGCAGCGTAACAGGGGGATTCGTGGATACGCAGTATTTT CASSVTGGFVDTQYF
NA TRBJ1-6 TRBV6-5 NA 15 TGTGCCAGCAGTTACCAGAGGCGTTATAATTCACCCCTCCACTTT CASSYQRRYNSPLHF
NA TRBJ1-1 TRBV2 NA 15 TGTGCCAGCAGTGAAGTAAGACTGTTGAACACTGAAGCTTTCTTT CASSEVRLLNTEAFF
once TRBJ2-2 TRBV9 NA 15 TGTGCCAGCAGCGTAGCTCTAGCAAACACCGGGGAGCTGTTTTTT CASSVALANTGELFF
NA TRBJ2-7 TRBV7-3 TRBD2 17 TGTGCCAGCAGCTTACGGGGCGAGCGGGAGGGAATCCACGAGCAGTACTTC CASSLRGEREGIHEQYF
NA TRBJ2-1 TRBV19 TRBD2 14 TGTGCCAGTGGATCTAGCGGGGGTTACAATGAGCAGTTCTTC CASGSSGGYNEQFF
NA TRBJ2-7 TRBV5-4 NA 16 TGTGCCAGCAGCTTAGGGGTAGGGCAAGTAGCCTACGAGCAGTACTTC CASSLGVGQVAYEQYF
NA TRBJ2-2 TRBV5-1 TRBD2 15 TGCGCCAGCAGCGCTAGCGGGGGGCCCCCCGGGGAGCTGTTTTTT CASSASGGPPGELFF
once TRBJ2-5 TRBV7-2 TRBD2 16 TGTGCCAGCAGCCTCCAGGGACTAGCGGGAGAAGAGACCCAGTACTTC CASSLQGLAGEETQYF
once TRBJ2-1 TRBV30 TRBD2 13 TGTGCCTGGAGTTTAGCGGGAGGGAATGAGCAGTTCTTC CAWSLAGGNEQFF
NA TRBJ2-1 TRBV21-1 NA 16 TGTGCCAGCAGTCTCAGGGAGGGGACAGGGGGGAATGAGCAGTTCTTC CASSLREGTGGNEQFF
NA TRBJ1-4 TRBV28 NA 15 TGTGCCAGCAGTTTTTGGGGGGAGGCTAATGAAAAACTGTTTTTT CASSFWGEANEKLFF
NA TRBJ1-2 TRBV10-3 NA 14 TGTGCCATCAGTGATTACGGACAGTTCGAAGGCTACACCTTC CAISDYGQFEGYTF
NA TRBJ2-7 TRBV27 TRBD1 13 TGTGCCAGCAGTCTCTCCTCGGACAGGGAACAGTACTTC CASSLSSDREQYF
NA TRBJ1-5 TRBV6-5 TRBD1 13 TGTGCCAGCAGTAGACAGGGTGATCAGCCCCAGCATTTT CASSRQGDQPQHF
NA TRBJ2-3 TRBV19 NA 14 TGTGCCAGTAGCCGGGGAGAAGGCGCAGATACGCAGTATTTT CASSRGEGADTQYF
NA TRBJ2-1 TRBV30 TRBD2 16 TGTGCCTGGAGTGTACGACAAGCGGGGGTTGGGCATGAGCAGTTCTTC CAWSVRQAGVGHEQFF
NA TRBJ2-7 TRBV5-1 TRBD1 14 TGCGCCAGCAGCTTGACCGGACAGGGCTTCGAGCAGTACTTC CASSLTGQGFEQYF
NA TRBJ2-4 TRBV21-1 NA 13 TGTGCCAGCAAGACAGGCTACAAAAACATTCAGTACTTC CASKTGYKNIQYF
once TRBJ2-7 TRBV6-6 NA 15 TGTGCCAGCAGAGCCCCCCCGGGCGGGTTGTACGAGCAGTACTTC CASRAPPGGLYEQYF
NA TRBJ1-5 TRBV7-8 NA 19 TGTGCCAGCAGCTTAACACAGCACAGGGTTTCGGACGCTGGTCAGCCCCAGCATTTT CASSLTQHRVSDAGQPQHF
NA TRBJ2-1 TRBV15 NA 12 TGTGCCACCAGCGGGGGCTGGAATGAGCAGTTCTTC CATSGGWNEQFF
once TRBJ1-3 TRBV19 NA 14 TGTGCCAGTAGTTCCGGGACTACGGGAAACACCATATATTTT CASSSGTTGNTIYF
NA TRBJ2-7 TRBV4-1 NA 13 TGCGCCAGCAGCCGAGGAACATCCTACGAGCAGTACTTC CASSRGTSYEQYF
once TRBJ1-2 TRBV5-4 NA 15 TGTGCCAGCAGCTTGGAACCAGGGGAACGTTATGGCTACACCTTC CASSLEPGERYGYTF
NA TRBJ2-5 TRBV7-8 NA 12 TGTGCCAGTAGAAGGATCAGGATCACCCAGTACTTC CASRRIRITQYF
NA TRBJ1-1 TRBV6-6 TRBD1 13 TGTGCCAGCAGCCCGATCGAGGGGGCGGAGGCTTTCTTT CASSPIEGAEAFF
NA TRBJ1-1 TRBV7-3 NA 13 TGTGCCAGCAGCGTCGCAGGCCTAAGTGAAGCTTTCTTT CASSVAGLSEAFF
NA TRBJ2-1 TRBV5-1 TRBD2 15 TGCGCCAGCAGCTTGGATCTAGCGGCTAGGAATGAGCAGTTCTTC CASSLDLAARNEQFF
NA TRBJ2-3 TRBV6-5 NA 16 TGTGCCAGCAGTTACGGTTCTCGGTATGCCACAGATACGCAGTATTTT CASSYGSRYATDTQYF
once TRBJ2-2 TRBV2 TRBD1 15 TGTGCCAGCAGTTGGACAGGTATAGGCACCGGGGAGCTGTTTTTT CASSWTGIGTGELFF
NA TRBJ1-3 TRBV6-6 NA 12 TGTGCCAGCATCGGGTCTGGAAACACCATATATTTT CASIGSGNTIYF
NA TRBJ2-2 TRBV29-1 TRBD2 16 TGCAGCGTTGAAAGGACTAGCGGGAGTTTCACCGGGGAGCTGTTTTTT CSVERTSGSFTGELFF
NA TRBJ1-1 TRBV7-3 NA 14 TGTGCCAGCAGCTTAACTCCGTACAGCACTGAAGCTTTCTTT CASSLTPYSTEAFF
NA TRBJ2-7 TRBV4-1 TRBD2 15 TGCGCCAGCAGCCAGATGGGACTAGCGGGAGACGAGCAGTACTTC CASSQMGLAGDEQYF
once TRBJ1-2 TRBV25-1 TRBD1 13 TGTGCCAGCAGTGCGGGACAGGGGGAGGGCTACACCTTC CASSAGQGEGYTF
NA TRBJ1-2 TRBV6-5 TRBD1 14 TGTGCCAGCAGTTACCGAGTCAGGGGGTATGGCTACACCTTC CASSYRVRGYGYTF
once TRBJ1-6 TRBV6-5 TRBD1 15 TGTGCCAGCAGTTACTCAAGACAGGGTGACTCACCCCTCCACTTT CASSYSRQGDSPLHF
NA TRBJ2-7 TRBV19 TRBD1 15 TGTGCCAGTAGTACGGAGGACAGGGCCACCTACGAGCAGTACTTC CASSTEDRATYEQYF
NA TRBJ2-7 TRBV21-1 NA 18 TGTGCCAGCAGCAAAGATTTTGGCGGACAGGGACCGTTCTACGAGCAGTACTTC CASSKDFGGQGPFYEQYF
NA TRBJ1-3 TRBV30 NA 14 TGTGCCTGGGGAGGGGAGGGTTCTGGAAACACCATATATTTT CAWGGEGSGNTIYF
NA TRBJ2-1 TRBV18 NA 13 TGTGCCAGTAGAGGGCAAACCTACAATGAGCAGTTCTTC CASRGQTYNEQFF